The TCR beta chain under discussion was sequenced for a study of T cell responses to AZD1222 COVID-19 vaccine. Sequencing used immunoSEQ multiplex PCR; TCRdb keeps in-frame clones, though not all of them. The data show 100,000 to 150,000 clones, roughly 91% seen once. Concerning this clone: The antigen remains unidentified.

This CDR3 is built from 13 residues. V gave up 3 bases and J gave up 6 bases, with 11 bases separating them. Germline loops: CDR1 KGHSH, CDR2 LQKENI. Findings of the study overall: A rise in Spike-specific TCR breadth and depth followed two AZD1222 doses.

The receptor comes from an adult who received the AZD1222 COVID-19 vaccine. The chain carries TRBV18 and TRBJ1-2; D not certain. This material consisted of peripheral blood, taken 28 days after the second AZD1222 dose. In nucleotides, the CDR3 is TGTGCCAGCTCACCCCTCGATTCGCATGGCTACACCTTC. Translation: CASSPLDSHGYTF.